The 12 T cell receptor beta chains reported below all come from one sample, sequenced in a study of blood T cell repertoires in COVID-19. TCRdb keeps only in-frame clones here, not all; method: immunoSEQ multiplex PCR. The sample holds roughly 400,000 clones, about nine tenths seen once. What was sequenced was PBMCs or T cells enriched from blood (not recorded which). These receptors were collected from a woman aged 40-49 years who had been exposed to COVID-19.

The rearrangement uses TRBV27 and TRBJ1-5, with 9 bases identical to TRBD1. The CDR3 covers 14 residues. J was trimmed by 6 bases and V by 6 bases; bases with no gene match: 6. Per the germline V gene, CDR1 is MNHEY and CDR2 is SMNVEV (reference sequence). The CDR3 DNA reads TGTGCCAGCAGCTCGACAGGGGGGCTTCAGCCCCAGCATTTT. Translating gives CASSSTGGLQPQHF.

The rearrangement links TRBV19 to TRBJ1-6; D possibly corresponds to TRBD1 (6 bases). This CDR3 comprises 18 residues. Trimming stripped 3 bases from V and 0 bases from J, with 15 bases between. Germline CDR1 LNHDA, CDR2 SQIVND (reference sequence). CDR3 protein: CASSMGDTQSSYNSPLHF. For the CDR3, the DNA is TGTGCCAGTAGTATGGGGGACACCCAGAGCTCCTATAATTCACCCCTCCACTTT. Based on the CDR3 plus reference TRBV19 and TRBJ1-6, the full variable domain is DGGITQSPKYLFRKEGQNVTLSCEQNLNHDAMYWYRQDPGQGLRLIYYSQIVNDFQKGDIAEGYSVSREKKESFPLTVTSAQKNPTAFYLCASSMGDTQSSYNSPLHFGNGTRLTVT.

V and J are TRBV5-1 and TRBJ1-1; a weak D match, TRBD1 (6 bases). V gave up 4 bases and J gave up 1 base, with 17 bases separating them. Germline V gives CDR1 SGHRS, CDR2 YFSETQ. CDR3 length: 16 amino acids. Written as DNA, the CDR3 is TGCGCCAGCAGCCTAACATTACAGGGTGGGAACACTGAAGCTTTCTTT. Residues: CASSLTLQGGNTEAFF.

The rearrangement uses TRBV12-3 or TRBV12-4 and TRBJ2-7; TRBD1 is a possible D gene (6 bases). V was cut by 5 bases and J by 6 bases, with 11 bases left in between. The CDR3 has 12 amino acids. The DNA for the CDR3 is TGTGCCAGCAGTCTTACAGGGCGCGAGCAGTACTTC. This sequence encodes CASSLTGREQYF.

The gene calls are TRBV4-3 and TRBJ2-5, with TRBD1 as a possible D gene (7 bases). Germline values: CDR1 LGHNA, CDR2 YSLEER. V was cut by 1 base and J by 5 bases, with 14 bases left in between. The CDR3 contains 15 residues. The DNA for the CDR3 is TGCGCCAGCAGCCAAGGCCAGGGGGGTGGGGAGACCCAGTACTTC. Protein sequence: CASSQGQGGGETQYF.

The V gene is TRBV5-8, the J gene TRBJ1-1, with 8 bases aligning to TRBD1. Germline CDR1 reads SGHTS; CDR2 reads YDEGEE. The CDR3 covers 15 residues. The junction had 7 bases not matched to a gene; V was cut back by 4 bases and J by 2 bases. Written as DNA, the CDR3 is TGTGCCAGCAGCCCTCCGGGACAGGCAAACACTGAAGCTTTCTTT. Its protein product is CASSPPGQANTEAFF.

The chain joins TRBV7-9 to TRBJ2-7; 8 positions agree with TRBD1. The germline CDR1 and CDR2 sequences are SEHNR and FQNEAQ (reference sequence). V lost 4 bases and J lost 6; bases outside the gene matches: 14. This CDR3 region has 16 residues. CDR3 in DNA: TGTGCCAGCAGCTCGACAGGACAGGGTATGGGGGGCGAGCAGTACTTC. Encoded protein: CASSSTGQGMGGEQYF.

Details on this clone: The same CDR3 arises from other DNA sequences in this sample as well. The chain has TRBV10-3 and TRBJ1-1; TRBD1 agrees at 10 bases. This CDR3 spans 14 amino acids. V lost 4 bases and J lost 1; bases outside the gene matches: 0. Germline V gives CDR1 ENHRY, CDR2 SYGVKD. DNA for the CDR3: TGTGCCATCAGTGGGACAGGGGGGAACACTGAAGCTTTCTTT. It translates to CAISGTGGNTEAFF.

The chain employs TRBV7-2 and TRBJ1-6, with TRBD1 identical over 7 bases. The CDR3 has 13 amino acids. The germline V gene has CDR1 SGHTA and CDR2 FQGNSA. Losses at the gene ends were 1 base for V and 10 bases for J; bases not matched to a gene: 1. DNA for the CDR3: TGTGCCAGCAGCTTAGTAGGGGGCTCACCCCTCCACTTT. Protein product: CASSLVGGSPLHF.

J is TRBJ1-5 and V is TRBV18, with D unclear. Germline V gene lookup returns CDR1 KGHSH and CDR2 LQKENI. This CDR3 spans 17 amino acids. V gave up 1 base and J gave up 0 bases, with 13 bases separating them. The DNA of the CDR3 is TGTGCCAGCTCACCACGGGCGGCGGGGAATAGCAATCAGCCCCAGCATTTT. Its protein product is CASSPRAAGNSNQPQHF.

V gene TRBV6-1 combines with J gene TRBJ1-5; TRBD1 might be the D (6 bases). The CDR3 has 18 residues. Trimming removed 0 bases at V and 2 bases at J, with 17 bases between. Per the germline V gene, CDR1 is MNHNS and CDR2 is SASEGT. In DNA form, the CDR3 reads TGTGCCAGCAGTGAAGCCCGCCAGGGGCAGATCGGCAATCAGCCCCAGCATTTT. Translating it yields CASSEARQGQIGNQPQHF.

V gene TRBV5-1 combines with J gene TRBJ2-7, with D possibly being TRBD1 (5 bases). With 6 bases removed from V and 6 bases from J, the gap between germline ends came to 10 bases. This CDR3 contains 11 residues. Per germline, CDR1 SGHRS and CDR2 YFSETQ. The CDR3 DNA reads as TGCGCCAGCAACCTTAGGGGCGAGCAGTACTTC. The encoded protein is CASNLRGEQYF.